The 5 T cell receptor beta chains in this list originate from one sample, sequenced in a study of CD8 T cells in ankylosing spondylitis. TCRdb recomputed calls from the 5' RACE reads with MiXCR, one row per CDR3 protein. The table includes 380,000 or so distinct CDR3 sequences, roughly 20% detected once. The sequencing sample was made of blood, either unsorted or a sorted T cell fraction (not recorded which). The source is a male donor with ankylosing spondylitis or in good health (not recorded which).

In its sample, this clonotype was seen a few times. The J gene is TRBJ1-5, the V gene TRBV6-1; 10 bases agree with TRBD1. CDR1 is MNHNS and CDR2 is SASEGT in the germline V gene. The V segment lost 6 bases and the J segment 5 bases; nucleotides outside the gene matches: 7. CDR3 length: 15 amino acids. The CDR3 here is CASRPGQGLYQPQHF. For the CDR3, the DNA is TGTGCCAGCAGGCCGGGACAGGGGCTTTATCAGCCCCAGCATTTT.

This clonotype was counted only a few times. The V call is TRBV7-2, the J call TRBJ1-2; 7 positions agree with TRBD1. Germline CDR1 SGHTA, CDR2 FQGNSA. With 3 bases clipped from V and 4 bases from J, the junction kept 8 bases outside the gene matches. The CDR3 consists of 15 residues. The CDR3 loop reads CASSLEGAVIYGYTF. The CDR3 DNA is TGTGCCAGCAGCTTGGAGGGGGCGGTGATCTATGGCTACACCTTC. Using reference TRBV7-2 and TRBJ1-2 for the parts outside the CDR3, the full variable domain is GAGVSQSPSNKVTEKGKDVELRCDPISGHTALYWYRQSLGQGLEFLIYFQGNSAPDKSGLPSDRFSAERTGGSVSTLTIQRTQQEDSAVYLCASSLEGAVIYGYTFGSGTRLTVV.

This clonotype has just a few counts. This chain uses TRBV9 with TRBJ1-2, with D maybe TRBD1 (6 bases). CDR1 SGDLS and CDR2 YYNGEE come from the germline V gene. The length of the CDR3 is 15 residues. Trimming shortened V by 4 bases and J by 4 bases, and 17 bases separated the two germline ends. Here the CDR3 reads CASSPPLQGSYGYTF. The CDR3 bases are TGTGCCAGCAGCCCCCCCCTACAGGGAAGCTATGGCTACACCTTC.

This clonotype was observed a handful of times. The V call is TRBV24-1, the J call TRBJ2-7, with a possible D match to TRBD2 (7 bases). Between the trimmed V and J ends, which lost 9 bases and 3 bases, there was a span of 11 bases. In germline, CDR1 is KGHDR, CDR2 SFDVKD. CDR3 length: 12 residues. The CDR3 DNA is TGTGCCACCGGGGGGGCCAACTACGAGCAGTACTTC. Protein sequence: CATGGANYEQYF.

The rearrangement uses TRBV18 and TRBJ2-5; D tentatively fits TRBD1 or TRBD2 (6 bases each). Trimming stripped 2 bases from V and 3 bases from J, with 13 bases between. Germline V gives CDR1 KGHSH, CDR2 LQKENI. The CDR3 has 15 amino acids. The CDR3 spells CASSPYAGGEETQYF. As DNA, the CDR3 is TGTGCCAGCTCACCATATGCCGGGGGCGAAGAGACCCAGTACTTC.